The entry that follows covers one T cell receptor (beta chain) sequence. Its antigen is not yet known. Base qualities are not provided; no much larger clone lies one nucleotide away. This sample stems from a study of beta chain features in type 1 diabetes (dated by TCRdb to 2016 to 2018). Looking at the study overall: Mean age, gender distribution, total cell number and subset yield were not different between patients and healthy donors. A total of under 140,000,000 sorted cells were examined across all samples, and the number of cells per subset was strongly correlated with RNA yield. The study compared the TCRB repertoires of sorted circulating CD4+ T cell subsets in recently diagnosed type 1 diabetes patients with those in matched healthy donors. Regulatory and stem cell-like memory subsets were obtained from only 8 patients and roughly 8 healthy donors, while naive and central memory subsets were obtained from all 30 or so donors.

The High Capacity cDNA Reverse Transcription Kit was used to reverse transcribe all of the isolated RNA, meaning that expressed TCRB transcripts were what got sequenced. Naive, central memory and regulatory T cell samples underwent deep immunoSEQ sequencing, averaging about 3.57 million total reads per sample. Sorted cells were lysed in RLT buffer, and RNA was extracted using DNase-treated RNeasy Micro or Mini kits according to cell number. Each cell subset was processed on its own to prevent cross-contamination, while patient and healthy donor samples were processed together. The immunoSEQ multiplex PCR was used to amplify TCRB sequences from cDNA, yielding 87-bp fragments that span the CDR3 region. The amplicons were sequenced using the Illumina HiSeq platform. Under the source paper's analysis protocol: PCR bias was corrected computationally using synthetic template baselines, and reads within Hamming distance 2 were collapsed, with unmergeable singletons discarded. Reads were aligned against IMGT to assign V, D and J genes, CDR3 length and insertions or deletions at six rearrangement sites. Within each subset, clonotype counts were normalized to sorted cell number, and only after that were true diversity and Gini coefficients computed with the tcR R package. Repertoire sharing was quantified using the overlap coefficient calculated on TCRB nucleotide sequences. TCRdb mirrors the immuneACCESS table, restricted to in-frame sequences. Some clones are absent from its copies; in checked studies, under half trace to an unresolved V gene, and the reason for the others is unknown. The DNA was the basis for D and trimming; V, J and clone size are from that table. In all, the sample holds roughly 140,000 clones, and 9% to 12% of those were seen once. The ten largest account for under 0.55% of the sample.

Summary of the overall study and its limitations: Type 1 diabetes patients showed a moderate but significant shortening of TCRB CDR3 length in all four CD4+ subsets. At VDJ recombination sites, patients with type 1 diabetes made fewer insertions and deleted more nucleotides, a pattern implying thymic rearrangement abnormalities. Naive, central memory and regulatory TCRB repertoires appeared to be more alike among patients than among healthy donors. Because cDNA was sequenced instead of genomic DNA, activated cells with high expression could be over-represented, although the groups did not differ in activation or CD3 levels. Shorter templates might be favored by PCR, yet because patient and control samples were amplified and corrected together, any such skew would affect both groups equally. Because small numbers of individuals were included in the HLA sub-analyses, any influence of HLA type on TCRB rearrangement was left unresolved.

The germline V gene provides CDR1 SGHRS and CDR2 YFSETQ. Spanning cysteine to phenylalanine, the CDR3 consists of 15 amino acids. The only DNA kept is the CDR3, 45 bases in frame from the first base. Between the V and J ends, shortened by 0 bases and 6 bases respectively, the junction contains 13 bases. A single peripheral blood draw of about 120 mL on average was collected from each donor into heparinised tubes. A BD FACSAria II and a panel including CD45RO, CCR7, CD25, CD127, CD95 and CD27 were used to sort naive, central memory, regulatory and stem cell-like memory CD4+ T cells. Every sorted population had a purity above 95%. PBMCs were isolated right away by Lymphoprep density gradient centrifugation and were stained directly, without culture. Samples were stained and sorted in pairs, with one healthy donor and one patient per experiment, so that batch effects were minimized.

The sequenced material came from central memory CD4+ T cells from blood. The source is a man aged 25-40 years with type 1 diabetes. In this chain, TRBV5-1 is recombined with TRBJ2-1, with no reliable assignment of the D segment. The encoded CDR3 is CASSLAEVLTNEQFF. The DNA sequence follows: TGCGCCAGCAGCTTGGCCGAGGTGTTGACCAATGAGCAGTTCTTC.